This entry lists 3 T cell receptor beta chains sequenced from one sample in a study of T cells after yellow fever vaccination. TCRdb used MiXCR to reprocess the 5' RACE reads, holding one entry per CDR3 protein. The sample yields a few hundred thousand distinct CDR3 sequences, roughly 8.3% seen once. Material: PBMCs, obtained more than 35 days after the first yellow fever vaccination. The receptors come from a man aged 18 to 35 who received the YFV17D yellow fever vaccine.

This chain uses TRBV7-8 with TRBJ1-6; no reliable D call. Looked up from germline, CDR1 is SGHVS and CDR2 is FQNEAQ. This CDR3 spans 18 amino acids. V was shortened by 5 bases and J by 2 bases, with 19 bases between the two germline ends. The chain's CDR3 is CASSHPATNMPYNSPLHF. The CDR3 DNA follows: TGTGCCAGCAGCCACCCAGCTACTAACATGCCCTATAATTCACCCCTCCACTTT.

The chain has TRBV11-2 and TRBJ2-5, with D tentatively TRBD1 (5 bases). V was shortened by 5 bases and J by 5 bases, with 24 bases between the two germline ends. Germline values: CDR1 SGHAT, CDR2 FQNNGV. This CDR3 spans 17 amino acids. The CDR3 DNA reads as TGTGCCAGCAGCCTAGGGGCGGTACTGCCCCTGAGGGAGACCCAGTACTTC. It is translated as CASSLGAVLPLRETQYF.

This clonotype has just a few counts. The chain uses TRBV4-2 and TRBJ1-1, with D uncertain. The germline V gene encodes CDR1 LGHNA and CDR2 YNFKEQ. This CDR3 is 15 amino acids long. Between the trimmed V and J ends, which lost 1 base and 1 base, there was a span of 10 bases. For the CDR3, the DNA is TGTGCCAGCAGCCAAGCGGGCCAAGCGAACACTGAAGCTTTCTTT. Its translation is CASSQAGQANTEAFF.